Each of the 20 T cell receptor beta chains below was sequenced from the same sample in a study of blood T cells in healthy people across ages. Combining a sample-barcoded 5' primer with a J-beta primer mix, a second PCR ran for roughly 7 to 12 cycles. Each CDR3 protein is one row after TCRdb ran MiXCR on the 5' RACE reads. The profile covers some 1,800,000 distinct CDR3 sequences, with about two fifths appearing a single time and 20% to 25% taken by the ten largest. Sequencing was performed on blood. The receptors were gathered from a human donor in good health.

The CDR3 nucleotides read TGTGCCACCAGTGACACCAAGGGACAAAGTGGGGAGACCCAGTACTTC. Residues: CATSDTKGQSGETQYF. V is TRBV18 and J is TRBJ2-5; D may be TRBD1 (6 bases). This CDR3 comprises 16 residues. The germline CDR1 and CDR2 sequences are KGHSH and LQKENI. Trimming took off 10 bases at V and 5 bases at J, with 26 bases between the two ends.

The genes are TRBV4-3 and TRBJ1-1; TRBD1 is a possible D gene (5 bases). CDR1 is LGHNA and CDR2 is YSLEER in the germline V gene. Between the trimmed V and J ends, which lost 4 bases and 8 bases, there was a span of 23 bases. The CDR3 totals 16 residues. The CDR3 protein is CASSLTSGNLGDEAFF. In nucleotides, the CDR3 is TGCGCCAGCAGCCTAACGTCAGGGAATCTGGGAGACGAAGCTTTCTTT.

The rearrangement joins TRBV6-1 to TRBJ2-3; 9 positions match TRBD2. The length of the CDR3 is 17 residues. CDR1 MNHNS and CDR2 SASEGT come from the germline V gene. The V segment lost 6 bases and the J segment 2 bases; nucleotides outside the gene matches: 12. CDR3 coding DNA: TGTGCCAGCAGCAAAAGACCTAGCGGGGCGTTCACAGATACGCAGTATTTT. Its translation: CASSKRPSGAFTDTQYF.

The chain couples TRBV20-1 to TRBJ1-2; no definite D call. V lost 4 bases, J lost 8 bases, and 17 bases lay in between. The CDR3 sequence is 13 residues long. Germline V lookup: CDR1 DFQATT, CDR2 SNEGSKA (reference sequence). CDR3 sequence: CSAIGPTGYGYTF. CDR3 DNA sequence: TGCAGTGCTATTGGACCAACTGGGTACGGCTACACCTTC.

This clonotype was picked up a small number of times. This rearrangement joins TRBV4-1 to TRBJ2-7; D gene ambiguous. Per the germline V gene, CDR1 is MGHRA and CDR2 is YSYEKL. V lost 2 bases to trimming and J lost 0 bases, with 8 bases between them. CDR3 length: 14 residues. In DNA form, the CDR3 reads TGCGCCAGCAGCCAAAGAGTGAGCTCCTACGAGCAGTACTTC. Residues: CASSQRVSSYEQYF.

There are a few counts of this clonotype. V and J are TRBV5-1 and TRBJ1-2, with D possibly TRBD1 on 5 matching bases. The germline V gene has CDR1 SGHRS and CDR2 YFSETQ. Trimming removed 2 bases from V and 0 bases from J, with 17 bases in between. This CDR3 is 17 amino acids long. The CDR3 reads CASSLPYRTSTNYGYTF. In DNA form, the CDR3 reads TGCGCCAGCAGCTTACCCTACAGGACTTCGACTAACTATGGCTACACCTTC.

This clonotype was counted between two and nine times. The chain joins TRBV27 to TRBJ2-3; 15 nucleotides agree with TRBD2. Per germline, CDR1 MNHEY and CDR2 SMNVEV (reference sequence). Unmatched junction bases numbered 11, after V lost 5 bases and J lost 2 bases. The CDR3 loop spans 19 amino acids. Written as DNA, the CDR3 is TGTGCCAGCAGTACCCACCCGGGACTAGCGGGGGGAATCACAGATACGCAGTATTTT. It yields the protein CASSTHPGLAGGITDTQYF.

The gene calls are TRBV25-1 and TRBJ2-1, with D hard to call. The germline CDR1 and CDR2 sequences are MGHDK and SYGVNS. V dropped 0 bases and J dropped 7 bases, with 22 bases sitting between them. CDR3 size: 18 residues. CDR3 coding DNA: TGTGCCAGCAGTGAATATTTCGAGGCACCTCCCGCTCAAAATGAGCAGTTCTTC. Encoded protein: CASSEYFEAPPAQNEQFF.

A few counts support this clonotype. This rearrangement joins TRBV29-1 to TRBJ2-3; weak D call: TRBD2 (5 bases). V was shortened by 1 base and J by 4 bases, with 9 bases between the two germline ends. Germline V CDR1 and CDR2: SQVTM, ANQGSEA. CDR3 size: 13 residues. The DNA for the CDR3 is TGCAGCGTTGAAGGGATTAGCGCAGATACGCAGTATTTT. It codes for CSVEGISADTQYF.

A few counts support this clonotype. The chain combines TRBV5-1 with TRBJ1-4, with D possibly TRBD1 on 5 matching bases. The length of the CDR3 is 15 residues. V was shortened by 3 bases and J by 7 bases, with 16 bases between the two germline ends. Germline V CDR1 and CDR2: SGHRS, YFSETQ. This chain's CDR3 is CASSWARDLGEKLFF. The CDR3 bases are TGCGCCAGCAGCTGGGCCCGGGACTTAGGTGAAAAACTGTTTTTT.

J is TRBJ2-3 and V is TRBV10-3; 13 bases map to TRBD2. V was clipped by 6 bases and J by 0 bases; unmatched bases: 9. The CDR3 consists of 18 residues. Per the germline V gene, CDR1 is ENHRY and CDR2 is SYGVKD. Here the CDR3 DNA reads TGTGCCATCAGCCAACGGACTAGCGGGGGCAAAAGCACAGATACGCAGTATTTT. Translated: CAISQRTSGGKSTDTQYF.

The chain's CDR3 is CASLVLRRGGDTQYF. As DNA, the CDR3 is TGTGCCAGCCTCGTGTTGCGGCGGGGGGGTGATACGCAGTATTTT. The chain uses TRBV2 and TRBJ2-3; the match to TRBD2 covers 9 bases. The V gene end was trimmed by 8 bases and the J gene end by 6 bases; junction bases not matched to a gene: 12. Germline V gene sequence: CDR1 SNHLY, CDR2 FYNNEI. This CDR3 has 15 amino acids. The whole variable domain, remainder taken from reference TRBV2 and TRBJ2-3, is EPEVTQTPSHQVTQMGQEVILRCVPISNHLYFYWYRQILGQKVEFLVSFYNNEISEKSEIFDDQFSVERPDGSNFTLKIRSTKLEDSAMYFCASLVLRRGGDTQYFGPGTRLTVL.

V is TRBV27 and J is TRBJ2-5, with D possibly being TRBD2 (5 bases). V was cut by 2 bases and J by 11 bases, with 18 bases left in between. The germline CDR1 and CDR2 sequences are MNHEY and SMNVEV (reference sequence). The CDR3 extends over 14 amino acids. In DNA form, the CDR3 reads TGTGCCAGCAGTTTAGGAGGACCCCCCTACGGGCAGTACTTC. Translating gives CASSLGGPPYGQYF.

This CDR3 reads CASSPINREQFF. CDR3 in DNA: TGCGCCAGCAGCCCGATAAATCGAGAGCAGTTCTTC. The rearrangement links TRBV5-1 to TRBJ2-1; D gene uncertain. The CDR3 is 12 residues long. The germline CDR1 and CDR2 sequences are SGHRS and YFSETQ. Trimming pared 4 bases from V and 10 bases from J, leaving 12 bases between.

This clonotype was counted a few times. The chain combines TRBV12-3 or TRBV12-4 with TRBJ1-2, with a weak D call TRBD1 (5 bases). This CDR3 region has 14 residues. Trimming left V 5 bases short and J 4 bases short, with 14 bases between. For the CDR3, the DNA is TGTGCCAGCAGTCCAGGACCGCAGGGCTATGGCTACACCTTC. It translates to CASSPGPQGYGYTF.

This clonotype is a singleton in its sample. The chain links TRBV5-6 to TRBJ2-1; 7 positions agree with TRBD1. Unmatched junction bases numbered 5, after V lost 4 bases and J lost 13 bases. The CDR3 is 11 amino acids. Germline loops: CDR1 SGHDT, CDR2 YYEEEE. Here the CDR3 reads CASSLGDSQFF. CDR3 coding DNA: TGTGCCAGCAGCCTTGGGGACAGTCAGTTCTTC.

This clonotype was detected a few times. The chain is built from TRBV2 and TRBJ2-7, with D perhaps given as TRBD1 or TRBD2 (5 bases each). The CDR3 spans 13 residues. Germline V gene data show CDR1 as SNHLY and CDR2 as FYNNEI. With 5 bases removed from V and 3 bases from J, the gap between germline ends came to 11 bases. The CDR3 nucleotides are TGTGCCAGCAGTCGGGACCACGGCTACGAGCAGTACTTC. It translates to CASSRDHGYEQYF.

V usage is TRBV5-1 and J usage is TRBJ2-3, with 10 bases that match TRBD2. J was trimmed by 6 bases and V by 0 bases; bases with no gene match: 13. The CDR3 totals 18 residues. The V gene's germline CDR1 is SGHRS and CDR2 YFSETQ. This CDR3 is CASSLDGRLAGDTDTQYF. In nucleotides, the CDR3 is TGCGCCAGCAGCTTGGATGGCCGGCTAGCGGGGGATACGGATACGCAGTATTTT.

The CDR3 sequence is CASSYTSGETYNEQFF. The CDR3 DNA sequence: TGCGCCAGCAGCTACACTAGCGGGGAGACCTACAATGAGCAGTTCTTC. This sequence joins TRBV5-1 and TRBJ2-1; 10 nucleotides line up with TRBD2. Germline CDR1 SGHRS, CDR2 YFSETQ. CDR3 length: 16 residues. J gave up 2 bases and V 3 bases, and 5 bases lay outside the gene matches.

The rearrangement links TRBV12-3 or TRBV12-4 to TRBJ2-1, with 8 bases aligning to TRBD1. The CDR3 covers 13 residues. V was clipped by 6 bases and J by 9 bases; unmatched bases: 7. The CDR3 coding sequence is TGTGCCAGCAGCTCGGGACAGGTGGCTGAGCAGTTCTTC. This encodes CASSSGQVAEQFF.